This T cell receptor (beta chain) is from a study of blood T cell repertoires in COVID-19. The wider study: The analysed material was cDNA or gDNA that came from T cells, B-cell-depleted T cells, or PBMCs.

Under the authors' procedure: From reference gene primer amplification, estimates of nucleated cell counts were derived. TCRdb keeps only in-frame clones here, not all; method: immunoSEQ multiplex PCR. That table gives V, J and clone size, and the DNA gave D and trimming. This sample has 30,000 to 40,000 clones, with roughly 90% found just once. The CDR3 covers 16 residues. Deletions cut 3 bases from V and 9 bases from J, with 24 bases between. Looked up from germline, CDR1 is DFQATT and CDR2 is SNEGSKA (reference sequence). The sequenced material came from peripheral blood. The sequence came from a human donor with active COVID-19. The donor label of this sample is uncertain. V is TRBV20-1 and J is TRBJ1-5, with a tentative D call TRBD1 (5 bases). As DNA, the CDR3 is TGCAGTGCTAGTCCCTCGGGGGGAGGTTCGAAGCGGCCCCAGCATTTT. Translation: CSASPSGGGSKRPQHF.